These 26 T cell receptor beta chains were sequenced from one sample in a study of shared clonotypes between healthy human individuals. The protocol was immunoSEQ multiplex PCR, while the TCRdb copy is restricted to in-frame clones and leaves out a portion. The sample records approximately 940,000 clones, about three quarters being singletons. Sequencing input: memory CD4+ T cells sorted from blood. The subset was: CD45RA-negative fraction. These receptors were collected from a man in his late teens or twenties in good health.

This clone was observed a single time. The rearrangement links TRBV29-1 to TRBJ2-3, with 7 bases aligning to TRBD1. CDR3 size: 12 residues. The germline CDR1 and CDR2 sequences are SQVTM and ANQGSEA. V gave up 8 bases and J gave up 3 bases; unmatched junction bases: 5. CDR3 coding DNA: TGCAGCCTAGGGGGCAGTACAGATACGCAGTATTTT. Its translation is CSLGGSTDTQYF.

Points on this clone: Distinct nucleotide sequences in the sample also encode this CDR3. The CDR3 reads CASSSVDTQYF. The CDR3 region has the DNA TGTGCCAGCAGTTCTGTAGATACGCAGTATTTT. J is TRBJ2-3 and V is TRBV6-6, with D hard to call. This CDR3 spans 11 amino acids. The germline V and J ends were trimmed by 4 bases and 5 bases, with 4 bases remaining between them. Per germline, CDR1 MNHNY and CDR2 SVGAGI (reference sequence).

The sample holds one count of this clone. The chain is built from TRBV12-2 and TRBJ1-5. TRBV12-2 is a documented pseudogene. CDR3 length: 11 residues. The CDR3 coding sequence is TGTGCAAGTCGGCCCCCGGGGCCCCAGCATTTT. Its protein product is CASRPPGPQHF.

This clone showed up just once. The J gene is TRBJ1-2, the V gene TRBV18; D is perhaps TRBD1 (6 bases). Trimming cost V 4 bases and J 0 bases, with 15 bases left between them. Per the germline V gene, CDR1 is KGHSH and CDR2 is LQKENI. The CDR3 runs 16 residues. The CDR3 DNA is TGTGCCAGCTCACAATTTCAGGGGCCCGCTAACTATGGCTACACCTTC. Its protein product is CASSQFQGPANYGYTF.

The CDR3 DNA reads TGTGCCTGGAGGACAGGGCTACAGGAAAAACTGTTTTTT. It translates to CAWRTGLQEKLFF. This rearrangement joins TRBV30 to TRBJ1-4; TRBD1 agrees at 7 bases. The CDR3 consists of 13 residues. CDR1 and CDR2 (germline): GTSNPN, SVGIG (reference sequence). The V gene end was trimmed by 3 bases and the J gene end by 8 bases; junction bases not matched to a gene: 6.

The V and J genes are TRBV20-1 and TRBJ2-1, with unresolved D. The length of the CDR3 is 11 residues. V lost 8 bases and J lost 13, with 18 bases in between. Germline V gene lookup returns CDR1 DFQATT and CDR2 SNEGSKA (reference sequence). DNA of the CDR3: TGCAGTCCCAGAGGATCAACCCTCCAGTTCTTC. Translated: CSPRGSTLQFF.

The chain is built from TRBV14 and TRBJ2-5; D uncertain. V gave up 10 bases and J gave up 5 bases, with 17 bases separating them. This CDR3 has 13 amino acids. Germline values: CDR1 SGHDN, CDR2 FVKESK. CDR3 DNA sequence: TGTGCCATCTTAAGGGAAAAAATGGAGACCCAGTACTTC. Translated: CAILREKMETQYF.

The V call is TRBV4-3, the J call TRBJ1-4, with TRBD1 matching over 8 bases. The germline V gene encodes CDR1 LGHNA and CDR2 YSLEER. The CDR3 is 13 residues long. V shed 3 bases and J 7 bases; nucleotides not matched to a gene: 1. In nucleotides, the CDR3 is TGCGCCAGCAGCCACGGACAGGGTGAAAAACTGTTTTTT. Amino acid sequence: CASSHGQGEKLFF.

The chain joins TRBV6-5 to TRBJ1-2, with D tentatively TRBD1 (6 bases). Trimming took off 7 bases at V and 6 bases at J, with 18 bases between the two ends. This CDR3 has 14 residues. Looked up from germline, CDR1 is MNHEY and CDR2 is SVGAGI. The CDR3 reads CASNRGRGPDGYTF. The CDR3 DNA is TGTGCCAGCAATCGCGGCAGGGGTCCGGATGGCTACACCTTC.

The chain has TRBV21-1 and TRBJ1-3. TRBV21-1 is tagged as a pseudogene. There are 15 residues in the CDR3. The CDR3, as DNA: TGTGCCAGCAGCAGGGGGGGGAAGGCTGGAAACACCATATATTTT. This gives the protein CASSRGGKAGNTIYF.

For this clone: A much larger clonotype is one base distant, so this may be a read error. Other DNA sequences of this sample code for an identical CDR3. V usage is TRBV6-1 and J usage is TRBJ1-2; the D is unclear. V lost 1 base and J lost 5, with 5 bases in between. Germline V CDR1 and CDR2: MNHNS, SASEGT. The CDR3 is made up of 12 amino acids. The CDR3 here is CASSEGTYGYTF. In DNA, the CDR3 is TGTGCCAGCAGTGAAGGGACTTATGGCTACACCTTC.

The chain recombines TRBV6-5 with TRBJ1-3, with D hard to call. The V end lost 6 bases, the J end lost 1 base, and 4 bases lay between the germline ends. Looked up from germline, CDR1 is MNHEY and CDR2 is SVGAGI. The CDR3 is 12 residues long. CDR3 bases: TGTGCCAGCAGACCGTCTGGAAACACCATATATTTT. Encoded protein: CASRPSGNTIYF.

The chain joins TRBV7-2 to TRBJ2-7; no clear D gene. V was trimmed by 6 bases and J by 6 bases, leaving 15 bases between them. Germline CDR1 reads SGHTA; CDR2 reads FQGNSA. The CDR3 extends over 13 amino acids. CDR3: CASRAGFPGEQYF. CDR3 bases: TGTGCCAGCAGAGCCGGGTTCCCCGGCGAGCAGTACTTC.

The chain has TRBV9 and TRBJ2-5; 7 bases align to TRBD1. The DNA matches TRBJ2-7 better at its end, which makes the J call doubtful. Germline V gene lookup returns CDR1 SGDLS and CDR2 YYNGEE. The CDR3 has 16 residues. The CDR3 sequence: CASSVGPQGVAYEQYF. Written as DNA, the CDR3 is TGTGCCAGCAGCGTAGGACCCCAGGGGGTAGCCTACGAGCAGTACTTC.

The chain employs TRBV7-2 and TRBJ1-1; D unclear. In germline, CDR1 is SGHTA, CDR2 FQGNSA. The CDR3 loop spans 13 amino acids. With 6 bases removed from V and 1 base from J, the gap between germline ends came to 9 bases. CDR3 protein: CASRMDANTEAFF. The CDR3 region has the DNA TGTGCCAGCAGAATGGACGCGAACACTGAAGCTTTCTTT.

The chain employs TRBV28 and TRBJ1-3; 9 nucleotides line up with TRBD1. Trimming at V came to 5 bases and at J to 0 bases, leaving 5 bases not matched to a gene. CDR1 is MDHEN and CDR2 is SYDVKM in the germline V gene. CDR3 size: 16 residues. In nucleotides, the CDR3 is TGTGCCAGCAGTCCTGGGACAGGGTTCTCTGGAAACACCATATATTTT. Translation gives CASSPGTGFSGNTIYF.

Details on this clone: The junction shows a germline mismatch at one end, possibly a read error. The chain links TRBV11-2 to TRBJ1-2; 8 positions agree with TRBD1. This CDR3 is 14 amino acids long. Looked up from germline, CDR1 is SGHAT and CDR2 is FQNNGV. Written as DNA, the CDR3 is TGTGCCAGCAGCCTAGACAGGGGCCAATCGGGCTACACCTTC. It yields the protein CASSLDRGQSGYTF.

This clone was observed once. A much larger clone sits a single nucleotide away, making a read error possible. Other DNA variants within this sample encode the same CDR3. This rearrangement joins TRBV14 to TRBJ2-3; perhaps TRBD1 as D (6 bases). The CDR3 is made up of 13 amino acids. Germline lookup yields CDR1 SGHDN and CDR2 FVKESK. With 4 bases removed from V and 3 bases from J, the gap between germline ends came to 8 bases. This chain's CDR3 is CASSLQGTDTQYF. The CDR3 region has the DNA TGTGCCAGCAGCCTACAGGGTACAGATACGCAGTATTTT. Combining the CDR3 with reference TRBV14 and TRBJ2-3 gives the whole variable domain EAGVTQFPSHSVIEKGQTVTLRCDPISGHDNLYWYRRVMGKEIKFLLHFVKESKQDESGMPNNRFLAERTGGTYSTLKVQPAELEDSGVYFCASSLQGTDTQYFGPGTRLTVL.

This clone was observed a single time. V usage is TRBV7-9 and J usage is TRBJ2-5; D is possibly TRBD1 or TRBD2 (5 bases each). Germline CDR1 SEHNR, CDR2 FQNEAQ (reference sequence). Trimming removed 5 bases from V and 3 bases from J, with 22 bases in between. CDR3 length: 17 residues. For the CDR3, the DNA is TGTGCCAGCAGCCCGGGACCTCACAACGAGGGCGAAGAGACCCAGTACTTC. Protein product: CASSPGPHNEGEETQYF.

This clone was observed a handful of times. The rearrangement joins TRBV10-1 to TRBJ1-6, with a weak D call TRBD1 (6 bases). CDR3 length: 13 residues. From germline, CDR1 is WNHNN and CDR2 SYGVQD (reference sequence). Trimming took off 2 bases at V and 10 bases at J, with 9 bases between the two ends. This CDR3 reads CASSEGGLSPLHF. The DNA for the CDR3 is TGCGCCAGCAGTGAGGGGGGCTTATCACCCCTCCACTTT.

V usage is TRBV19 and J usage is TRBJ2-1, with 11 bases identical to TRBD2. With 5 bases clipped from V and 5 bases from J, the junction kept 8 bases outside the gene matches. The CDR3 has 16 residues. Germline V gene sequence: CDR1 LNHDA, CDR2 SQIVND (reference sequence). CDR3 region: CASSLRGTSGHNEQFF. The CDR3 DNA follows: TGTGCCAGTAGTCTCCGAGGGACTAGCGGACACAATGAGCAGTTCTTC. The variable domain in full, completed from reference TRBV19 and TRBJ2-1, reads DGGITQSPKYLFRKEGQNVTLSCEQNLNHDAMYWYRQDPGQGLRLIYYSQIVNDFQKGDIAEGYSVSREKKESFPLTVTSAQKNPTAFYLCASSLRGTSGHNEQFFGPGTRLTVL.

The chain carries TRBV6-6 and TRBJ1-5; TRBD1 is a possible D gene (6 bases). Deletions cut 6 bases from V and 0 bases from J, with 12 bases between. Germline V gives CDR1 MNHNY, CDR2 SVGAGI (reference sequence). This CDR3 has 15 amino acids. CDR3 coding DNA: TGTGCCAGCAGGCCTACAGGGCGTAGCAATCAGCCCCAGCATTTT. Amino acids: CASRPTGRSNQPQHF.

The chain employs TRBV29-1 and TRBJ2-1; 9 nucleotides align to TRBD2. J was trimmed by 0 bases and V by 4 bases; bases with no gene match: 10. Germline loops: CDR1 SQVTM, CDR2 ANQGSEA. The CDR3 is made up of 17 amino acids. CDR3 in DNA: TGCAGCGTTGGGGGGTTAGCGGGAGACTTCTCCTACAATGAGCAGTTCTTC. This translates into CSVGGLAGDFSYNEQFF.

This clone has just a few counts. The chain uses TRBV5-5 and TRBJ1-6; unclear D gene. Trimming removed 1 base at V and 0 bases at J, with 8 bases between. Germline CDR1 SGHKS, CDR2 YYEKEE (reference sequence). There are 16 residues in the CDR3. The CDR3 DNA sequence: TGTGCCAGCAGCTTGAATTCCGACTCCTATAATTCACCCCTCCACTTT. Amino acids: CASSLNSDSYNSPLHF.

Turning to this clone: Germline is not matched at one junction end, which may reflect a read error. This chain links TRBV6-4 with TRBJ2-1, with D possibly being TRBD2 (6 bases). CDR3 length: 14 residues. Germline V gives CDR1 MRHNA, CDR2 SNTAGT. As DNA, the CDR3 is TGTGCCAGCAGCGACTCCCTCGCTGGGGGGGAGCAGTTCTTC. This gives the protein CASSDSLAGGEQFF.

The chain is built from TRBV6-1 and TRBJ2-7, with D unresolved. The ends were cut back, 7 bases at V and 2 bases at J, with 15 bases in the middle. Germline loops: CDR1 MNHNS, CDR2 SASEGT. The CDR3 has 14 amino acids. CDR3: CASNPGQWTYEQYF. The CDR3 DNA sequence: TGTGCCAGCAATCCTGGTCAGTGGACCTACGAGCAGTACTTC.